This note documents a single TCR beta chain sequence. Its specificity is unknown. Germline lookup yields CDR1 SGHNT and CDR2 YYREEE (reference sequence). Trimming pared 3 bases from V and 6 bases from J, leaving 12 bases between. CDR3 length equals 13 residues. This entry is derived from a study of T cell responses to AZD1222 COVID-19 vaccine. Overall study results and limits: The number of AZD1222 recipients seropositive at baseline was only five to seven. Dominant CD4 TCR responses targeted spike regions 160-218 and 743-854.

The data were produced by immunoSEQ multiplex PCR, yet TCRdb's version contains in-frame clones alone and is incomplete. This table holds around 94,000 clones, about 89% found once. The chain employs TRBV5-4 and TRBJ1-1, with D perhaps TRBD1 (5 bases). This specimen consisted of peripheral blood, obtained on day 0 of AZD1222 vaccination. This receptor was obtained from an adult in good health. The CDR3 DNA reads TGTGCCAGCAGCTCAGGGTGGGAGCCTGAAGCTTTCTTT. Residues: CASSSGWEPEAFF.